This T cell receptor beta chain was identified in a study of beta chain features in type 1 diabetes. Study-wide background: Healthy donors, compared against patients, showed similar age, gender and cell yields. Examination of sorted cells across all samples involved 98,000,000 or so cells. Overall study findings and caveats: It was among patients, rather than healthy donors, that naive, central memory and Treg TCRB repertoires appeared more similar. Shortening that was moderate but significant affected the TCRB CDR3s of Type 1 diabetes patients in all four CD4+ subsets.

In germline, CDR1 is SGHRS, CDR2 YFSETQ. With 0 bases removed from V and 2 bases from J, the gap between germline ends came to 11 bases. The CDR3 covers 15 residues. In regard to this clone: Its antigen remains unknown.

Sequenced material consisted of expressed TCRB transcripts (all of the isolated RNA was reverse transcribed). Some clones are missing from TCRdb's copy, which holds only in-frame ones; the method was immunoSEQ multiplex PCR. The profile shows about 27,000 clones, 50% to 65% of them singletons. The sequencing input was Tregs from blood. The rearrangement links TRBV5-1 to TRBJ2-5, with D tentatively TRBD2 (5 bases). This TCR was recovered from a woman under 30 with type 1 diabetes. CDR3 sequence reads: CASSLGWETQETQYF. CDR3 nucleotides: TGCGCCAGCAGCTTGGGATGGGAGACTCAAGAGACCCAGTACTTC.